The clone carrying this T cell receptor beta chain has ten or more counts. Antigen unknown. These data come from a study of T cells in Graves' hyperthyroidism and ophthalmopathy. Points from the study as a whole: The model foresaw ophthalmopathy a median approximately 6.1 months prior to onset.

RNA transcripts were the template for amplifying TCR beta CDR3 regions. The study used the HTBI primer set for a first-round RT-PCR of the TCR CDR3. Each CDR3 protein gets one entry after TCRdb re-called the multiplex PCR reads with MiXCR. The data show approximately 500,000 distinct CDR3 sequences, approximately 44% seen once. Looked up from germline, CDR1 is SGHAT and CDR2 is FQNNGV. CDR3 length: 13 residues. J lost 5 bases, V lost 4 bases, and 4 bases had no gene match. The clonotype comes from a woman between 18 and 29 years old with Graves' hyperthyroidism. The specimen sequenced was peripheral blood or thyroid tissue (not recorded which). The chain combines TRBV11-2 with TRBJ1-1, with 7 bases that match TRBD1. The CDR3, as DNA: TGTGCCAGCAGCTCCGACAGGGTTACTGAAGCTTTCTTT. It yields the protein CASSSDRVTEAFF.